Listed here are 23 T cell receptor beta chains from one sample, sequenced in a study of blood T cell repertoires in COVID-19. TCRdb's table, derived via immunoSEQ multiplex PCR, lists solely in-frame clones and lacks some. The profile shows about 120,000 clones, around 80% of them singletons. The specimen was peripheral blood. The source of these receptors is a woman aged 80 or older with acute or convalescent COVID-19.

The genes are TRBV7-2 and TRBJ2-7; tentatively, D is TRBD2 (6 bases). CDR1 SGHTA and CDR2 FQGNSA come from the germline V gene. The V gene lost 0 bases and the J gene lost 4 bases, with 13 bases spanning the gap. The CDR3 covers 15 residues. The DNA for the CDR3 is TGTGCCAGCAGCTTAGCCCCGGGAGAGGGTTACGAGCAGTACTTC. Encoded protein: CASSLAPGEGYEQYF.

The chain couples TRBV5-1 to TRBJ2-1; 12 bases match TRBD2. Losses at the gene ends were 4 bases for V and 5 bases for J; bases not matched to a gene: 7. Germline CDR1 and CDR2: SGHRS and YFSETQ. CDR3 length: 16 amino acids. The CDR3 sequence: CASSRRTSGMDNEQFF. CDR3 nucleotide sequence: TGCGCCAGCAGCCGAAGGACTAGCGGGATGGACAATGAGCAGTTCTTC.

This clone has only one observation. V gene TRBV19 combines with J gene TRBJ2-3, with 8 positions matching TRBD1. After removal of 1 base from V and 4 bases from J, the junction contained 1 base not matched to a gene. The germline gives CDR1 LNHDA, CDR2 SQIVND (reference sequence). This CDR3 has 14 residues. For the CDR3, the DNA is TGTGCCAGTAGTATAGCAGGGGGCGCAGATACGCAGTATTTT. It is translated as CASSIAGGADTQYF.

This clone was counted once. The chain couples TRBV2 to TRBJ2-5; perhaps TRBD1 as D (5 bases). The CDR3 spans 13 residues. Germline V lookup: CDR1 SNHLY, CDR2 FYNNEI. V was cut by 7 bases and J by 3 bases, with 12 bases left in between. The CDR3 loop reads CASKGSVEETQYF. The CDR3 DNA sequence: TGTGCCAGCAAGGGGTCCGTGGAAGAGACCCAGTACTTC.

This chain uses TRBV19 with TRBJ2-1, with 7 nucleotides matching TRBD1. Germline V lookup: CDR1 LNHDA, CDR2 SQIVND (reference sequence). V shed 6 bases, J shed 6 bases, and the junction held 8 bases outside the gene matches. The CDR3 loop spans 14 amino acids. DNA for the CDR3: TGTGCCAGTAGGTCCGGGACAGAGAGCAATGAGCAGTTCTTC. Amino acids: CASRSGTESNEQFF. The whole variable domain, remainder taken from reference TRBV19 and TRBJ2-1, is DGGITQSPKYLFRKEGQNVTLSCEQNLNHDAMYWYRQDPGQGLRLIYYSQIVNDFQKGDIAEGYSVSREKKESFPLTVTSAQKNPTAFYLCASRSGTESNEQFFGPGTRLTVL.

The V call is TRBV6-2 or TRBV6-3, the J call TRBJ1-5; 10 bases align to TRBD1. With 5 bases clipped from V and 7 bases from J, the junction kept 8 bases outside the gene matches. The CDR3 is made up of 15 amino acids. The germline V gene has CDR1 MNHEY and CDR2 SVGEGT. The CDR3 DNA reads as TGTGCCAGCAGTAGACAGGGGGCGACGGGACAGCCCCAGCATTTT. Protein product: CASSRQGATGQPQHF.

This clone was counted between two and nine times. The rearrangement links TRBV12-3 or TRBV12-4 to TRBJ1-2; 9 nucleotides line up with TRBD1. V shed 4 bases and J 6 bases; nucleotides not matched to a gene: 3. This CDR3 is built from 13 residues. The CDR3 DNA reads TGTGCCAGCAGTTCAACAGGGGGCAATGGCTACACCTTC. Translated, it gives CASSSTGGNGYTF.

This chain links TRBV27 with TRBJ2-7; 10 bases line up with TRBD1. Trimming cost V 5 bases and J 7 bases; bases outside gene matches: 8. CDR3 length: 14 amino acids. Germline V lookup: CDR1 MNHEY, CDR2 SMNVEV (reference sequence). CDR3 in amino acids: CASSPRDRGREQYF. Written as DNA, the CDR3 is TGTGCCAGCAGTCCCCGGGACAGGGGTCGGGAGCAGTACTTC.

This clone has more than one count but fewer than ten. The chain employs TRBV5-6 and TRBJ1-2, with D possibly TRBD1 on 5 matching bases. CDR1 and CDR2 from the germline V gene are SGHDT and YYEEEE. Trimming pared 2 bases from V and 2 bases from J, leaving 10 bases between. This CDR3 region has 14 residues. CDR3 sequence (DNA): TGTGCCAGCAGCTTTGCAGGGTACAACTATGGCTACACCTTC. Translating it yields CASSFAGYNYGYTF.

The chain has TRBV12-5 and TRBJ2-3; maybe TRBD1 (5 bases). Germline V gene sequence: CDR1 LGHNT, CDR2 FRNRAP. Trimming removed 5 bases from V and 4 bases from J, with 13 bases in between. This CDR3 has 14 amino acids. The CDR3 region is CASGRGLRADTQYF. The DNA of the CDR3 is TGTGCTAGTGGTAGGGGTTTACGGGCAGATACGCAGTATTTT.

This clone was seen more than once but under ten times. V is TRBV6-2 or TRBV6-3 and J is TRBJ2-6; possibly TRBD2 for D (5 bases). This CDR3 is 19 amino acids long. CDR1 is MNHEY and CDR2 is SVGEGT in the germline V gene. Trimming took 2 bases from V and 0 from J, leaving 17 bases between them. The CDR3 nucleotides read TGTGCCAGCAGTTACAGAAGGACTGAAAAAAACTCTGGGGCCAACGTCCTGACTTTC. Protein sequence: CASSYRRTEKNSGANVLTF.

The count of this clone is one. J is TRBJ1-2 and V is TRBV15, with a tentative D call TRBD1 (5 bases). Germline lookup yields CDR1 LNHNV and CDR2 YYDKDF (reference sequence). Deletions cut 0 bases from V and 2 bases from J, with 13 bases between. This CDR3 spans 16 amino acids. The CDR3 region is CATSRDGASVNYGYTF. The CDR3 DNA follows: TGTGCCACCAGCAGAGATGGGGCCTCAGTAAACTATGGCTACACCTTC.

V gene TRBV6-5 combines with J gene TRBJ2-1, with 9 bases fitting TRBD2. J was trimmed by 7 bases and V by 7 bases; bases with no gene match: 5. The CDR3 spans 13 residues. Germline V CDR1 and CDR2: MNHEY, SVGAGI. The DNA of the CDR3 is TGTGCCAGCAACCCTAGCGGGGCAAATGAGCAGTTCTTC. Translation gives CASNPSGANEQFF.

The chain joins TRBV7-2 to TRBJ2-1; 9 nucleotides agree with TRBD2. Per germline, CDR1 SGHTA and CDR2 FQGNSA. With 7 bases clipped from V and 5 bases from J, the junction kept 6 bases outside the gene matches. The CDR3 is 14 residues long. The CDR3 here is CASTLAGYDNEQFF. Here the CDR3 DNA reads TGTGCCAGCACGCTAGCGGGATATGACAATGAGCAGTTCTTC.

The chain employs TRBV27 and TRBJ2-2, with D uncertain. Germline-derived CDR1 and CDR2 are MNHEY and SMNVEV (reference sequence). This CDR3 is built from 13 residues. V was pared by 6 bases and J by 6 bases, with 11 bases between. Here the CDR3 DNA reads TGTGCCAGCAGCCCTATATTCCCCGGGGAGCTGTTTTTT. It is translated as CASSPIFPGELFF.

This chain links TRBV6-5 with TRBJ2-2; D gene unclear. The CDR3 covers 13 residues. V lost 0 bases, J lost 8 bases, and 7 bases lay in between. Germline lookup yields CDR1 MNHEY and CDR2 SVGAGI. The CDR3 coding sequence is TGTGCCAGCAGTTACTCGTCCGTGGGGGAGCTGTTTTTT. It encodes CASSYSSVGELFF.

V and J are TRBV5-4 and TRBJ1-2, with 8 positions matching TRBD1. This CDR3 spans 15 amino acids. The germline CDR1 and CDR2 sequences are SGHNT and YYREEE (reference sequence). V dropped 4 bases and J dropped 3; count of bases not matched to a gene: 8. The CDR3 spells CASSLGQGYDYGYTF. CDR3 nucleotide sequence: TGTGCCAGCAGCCTCGGACAGGGATACGACTATGGCTACACCTTC.

This clone showed up just a few times. The chain uses TRBV5-1 and TRBJ2-2; 9 bases align to TRBD1. This CDR3 has 14 residues. The V segment lost 7 bases and the J segment 1 base; nucleotides outside the gene matches: 2. Germline lookup yields CDR1 SGHRS and CDR2 YFSETQ. The CDR3 sequence is CASGDRVNTGELFF. The CDR3 DNA follows: TGCGCCAGCGGGGACAGGGTGAACACCGGGGAGCTGTTTTTT.

This chain uses TRBV7-9 with TRBJ1-1, with D unclear. Germline CDR1 reads SEHNR; CDR2 reads FQNEAQ (reference sequence). The CDR3 loop spans 12 amino acids. The V gene lost 4 bases and the J gene lost 1 base, with 4 bases spanning the gap. In nucleotides, the CDR3 is TGTGCCAGCAGCTCTTGGAACACTGAAGCTTTCTTT. It translates to CASSSWNTEAFF.

The chain uses TRBV21-1 and TRBJ1-5; the table's TRBD1 call for D was not verified on the DNA. TRBV21-1 is termed a pseudogene. The CDR3 contains 15 residues. The CDR3 loop reads CASSSPRDNNQPQHF. CDR3 DNA: TGTGCCAGCAGCAGTCCCCGGGACAACAATCAGCCCCAGCATTTT.

This clone was seen many times. V and J are TRBV7-6 and TRBJ2-2; TRBD2 agrees at 11 bases. With 1 base clipped from V and 3 bases from J, the junction kept 7 bases outside the gene matches. The CDR3 extends over 18 amino acids. The V gene's germline CDR1 is SGHVS and CDR2 FNYEAQ. The CDR3 DNA sequence: TGTGCCAGCAGCTTAGTATTAGCGGGGGGGACGGACACCGGGGAGCTGTTTTTT. This codes for CASSLVLAGGTDTGELFF. Variable domain in full (rest from reference TRBV7-6 and TRBJ2-2): GAGVSQSPRYKVTKRGQDVALRCDPISGHVSLYWYRQALGQGPEFLTYFNYEAQQDKSGLPNDRFSAERPEGSISTLTIQRTEQRDSAMYRCASSLVLAGGTDTGELFFGEGSRLTVL.

This sequence joins TRBV4-3 and TRBJ2-2; TRBD1 is a possible D gene (6 bases). Trimming stripped 1 base from V and 8 bases from J, with 14 bases between. The CDR3 covers 15 residues. Germline V gene sequence: CDR1 LGHNA, CDR2 YSLEER. The DNA for the CDR3 is TGCGCCAGCAGCCAAGTTTCTTCAGGGGCTGGGGAGCTGTTTTTT. Amino acids: CASSQVSSGAGELFF.

This clone was recorded only once. The V call is TRBV6-5, the J call TRBJ1-1, with D possibly being TRBD1 (5 bases). Germline V CDR1 and CDR2: MNHEY, SVGAGI. This CDR3 is built from 13 residues. The V end was cut by 7 bases, the J end by 3 bases, with 12 bases between. CDR3 sequence: CASTHTGDTEAFF. The CDR3 region has the DNA TGTGCCAGCACTCACACAGGCGACACTGAAGCTTTCTTT.